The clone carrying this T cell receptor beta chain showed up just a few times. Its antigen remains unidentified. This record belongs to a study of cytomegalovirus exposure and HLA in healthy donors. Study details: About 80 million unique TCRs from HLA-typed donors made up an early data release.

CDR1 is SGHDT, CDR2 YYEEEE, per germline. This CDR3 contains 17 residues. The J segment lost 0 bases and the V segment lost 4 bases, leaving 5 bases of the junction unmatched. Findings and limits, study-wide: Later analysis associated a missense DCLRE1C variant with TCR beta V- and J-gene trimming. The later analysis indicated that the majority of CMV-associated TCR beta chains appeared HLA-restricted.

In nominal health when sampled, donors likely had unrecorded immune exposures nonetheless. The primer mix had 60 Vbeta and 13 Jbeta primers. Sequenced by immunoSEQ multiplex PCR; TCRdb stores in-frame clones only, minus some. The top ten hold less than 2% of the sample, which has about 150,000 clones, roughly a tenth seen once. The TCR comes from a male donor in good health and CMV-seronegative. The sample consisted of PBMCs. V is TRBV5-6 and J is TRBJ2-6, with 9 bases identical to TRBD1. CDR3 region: CASSRWDRASGANVLTF. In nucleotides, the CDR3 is TGTGCCAGCAGCCGGTGGGACAGGGCCTCTGGGGCCAACGTCCTGACTTTC.